This T cell receptor beta chain was recovered during a study of blood T cell repertoires in COVID-19. At the level of the study: T cells, B-cell-depleted T cells, or PBMCs provided the cDNA or gDNA that served as material.

The cohort comprised adults aged roughly 18 to 100 years residing in under 30 US areas. What the recovered Cohort 3 donors had was two negative PCRs, clearance, or symptom resolution. Per the original data handling: Counts of nucleated cells, estimated from reference gene primer amplification, were obtained. Sequenced by immunoSEQ multiplex PCR; TCRdb stores in-frame clones only, minus some. That table is the source of V, J and clone size, and D and trimming were worked out from the DNA. The sample lists about 280,000 clones, around 85% occurring once. The sequence derives from a woman aged 40 to 55 who had recovered from COVID-19. Material for sequencing was PBMCs or T cells enriched from blood (not recorded which).

CDR3 region: CASTGTGGFGELFF. DNA for the CDR3: TGTGCCAGCACCGGGACAGGGGGTTTCGGGGAGCTGTTTTTT. The chain couples TRBV7-2 to TRBJ2-2; 11 bases are a match to TRBD1. The CDR3 totals 14 residues. CDR1 and CDR2 from the germline V gene are SGHTA and FQGNSA. Germline trimming cut 7 bases from V and 7 bases from J; bases unmatched to any gene: 5.